A single sample is the source of the 5 T cell receptor beta chains below, sequenced in a study of post-analysis software for immune sequencing data. Notes on the study in general: Patients had higher frequencies than controls of about five TRBV segments, including TRBV5-6, TRBV5-1 and TRBV20-1.

No cognate antigen is known for these TCRs. Built from TCR beta cDNA, the libraries had unique molecular identifiers in them. One entry per CDR3 protein, called by TCRdb with MiXCR from the PCR reads. The sample has about 820,000 distinct CDR3 sequences; 53% are singletons. Sequencing was carried out using blood. These receptors were obtained from a girl aged 10 to 17 with multiple sclerosis.

The gene calls are TRBV18 and TRBJ1-2; D gene ambiguous. The CDR3 loop spans 14 amino acids. Deletions cut 2 bases from V and 2 bases from J, with 9 bases between. Germline CDR1 KGHSH, CDR2 LQKENI. The CDR3 coding sequence is TGTGCCAGCTCACCATTTGGGATGAACTATGGCTACACCTTC. Translating gives CASSPFGMNYGYTF.

This clonotype was seen more than once but under ten times. The rearrangement uses TRBV29-1 and TRBJ1-2; D is uncertain. This CDR3 is built from 13 residues. Germline V gives CDR1 SQVTM, CDR2 ANQGSEA. V was trimmed by 8 bases and J by 5 bases, leaving 18 bases between them. CDR3 nucleotide sequence: TGCAGCACATCTAGCCGAAGCAATTATGGCTACACCTTC. This sequence encodes CSTSSRSNYGYTF.

The chain combines TRBV7-2 with TRBJ1-1; D gene ambiguous. This CDR3 spans 13 amino acids. The ends were cut back, 5 bases at V and 4 bases at J, with 11 bases in the middle. Looked up from germline, CDR1 is SGHTA and CDR2 is FQGNSA. This CDR3 is CASSPALGTEAFF. Written as DNA, the CDR3 is TGTGCCAGCAGCCCTGCCCTGGGCACTGAAGCTTTCTTT.

The rearrangement joins TRBV3-1 to TRBJ2-3; no firm D call. The CDR3 runs to 14 residues. From germline, CDR1 is LGHDT and CDR2 YNNKEL (reference sequence). V lost 1 base, J lost 6 bases, and 11 bases lay in between. The CDR3 nucleotides are TGTGCCAGCAGCCAAGTCCTGAACCAGGATACGCAGTATTTT. Translated, it gives CASSQVLNQDTQYF.

The chain links TRBV7-2 to TRBJ1-5, with D unresolved. The CDR3 extends over 11 amino acids. The V end lost 4 bases, the J end lost 11 bases, and 9 bases lay between the germline ends. Germline V gene data show CDR1 as SGHTA and CDR2 as FQGNSA. This CDR3 is CASSSRQTQHF. As DNA, the CDR3 is TGTGCCAGCAGCTCTCGCCAGACCCAGCATTTT.